This T cell receptor (beta chain) was retrieved from a study of read filtering for tumor transcriptome and immune sequencing (dated by TCRdb to 2018 to 2021). With regard to the full study: The cohort consisted of about 17 male and approximately 14 female patients, with a mean age of around 60 years and an age range of roughly 45 to 85. By revised international staging, eight or nine patients were R-ISS I, roughly 17 were R-ISS II and over five were R-ISS III. Whole-transcriptome libraries were prepared with the TruSeq RNA Access Library Prep Kit after DNase treatment. Per sample, about 4.05 to 10.27 million TCR-region mapped reads were obtained with IR-seq, compared with only roughly 75 to 1,400 with RNA-seq. The study compared TCR repertoires from targeted immune repertoire sequencing and bulk whole-transcriptome sequencing run on the same bone marrow samples. One of the main goals was to work out a read-filtering strategy for immune repertoire data, in particular whether clonotypes backed by only a single read should be removed.

Bone marrow was sampled from every patient at the time of active disease. Isolation of bone marrow mononuclear cells was performed by Ficoll-Hypaque density gradient centrifugation. To remove myeloma plasma cells, the cells were labeled with CD138 magnetic microbeads on a MACS separator, and CD138-negative cells were then collected by negative selection. Flow cytometry on an Attune NxT with CD138 antibodies was used to check the purity of the isolated cells. Total RNA was extracted with TRIzol reagent and quantified with a NanoDrop spectrophotometer. Paired RNA-seq and IR-seq were performed on each patient's CD138-negative bone marrow sample. TCR libraries were built from 400 ng RNA with the Immunoverse kit, using molecular barcoded adaptors covering alpha/delta and beta/gamma chains. TCR library preparation was performed with the same RNA that was used for transcriptome sequencing. Sequencing of the TCR libraries was done on an Illumina HiSeq 4000 with 2 x 150 cycles. The authors' analysis ran thus. Using MiXCR, which included quality filtering and error correction, TCR reads were aligned to human V, D, J and C references and then assembled into CDR3 clonotypes. Clonotype counts and gene usage diversity were analyzed with the tcR package in R. For inspection of raw mapping reads, RNA-seq reads were mapped by STAR aligner version 2.5.3a onto GRCh37 of the human genome. To test how sequencing depth affected the clonotypes detected, IR-seq fastq files were randomly downsampled with Seqtk 1.3. TCRdb's own reprocessing of the public reads used fastp at Q25 and MiXCR and kept productive beta chains. Each CDR3 protein appears once, grouped with its most common genes and DNA. These V and J calls derive from TCRdb rather than the authors' analysis. The table for this sample lists some 40,000 distinct CDR3 sequences; roughly an eighth of them were counted only once. The ten largest clones add up to less than 7% of the sample.

Between the V and J ends, shortened by 0 bases and 7 bases respectively, the junction contains 16 bases. The cysteine opens and the phenylalanine closes a CDR3 of 15 amino acids. The kept DNA is CDR3 alone, 45 bases in frame from the first base. From the germline V gene (reference sequence), CDR1 is DFQATT and CDR2 is SNEGSKA. Beyond this particular receptor, the publication reports: Removing single-read clonotypes increased the correlation between IR-seq and RNA-seq shared clonotype proportions. Compared with RNA-seq, IR-seq captured clonotypes at much greater depth and more reliably, and a smaller IR-seq throughput was enough to identify most of the shared clonotypes. Single-read clonotypes made up roughly 85% of clonotypes but only approximately 4% of total reads in IR-seq, compared with approximately 75% of clonotypes and under 45% of reads in RNA-seq. The sorted CD138-negative fraction was composed of a mixed bone marrow immune population rather than of purified T cells.

This clonotype showed up many times. Its specific antigen is unknown. Per-base qualities were not stored, and no clone one base away is much larger. The V gene is TRBV20-1 and the J gene is TRBJ1-5; TRBD1 is possibly the D segment (5 matching bases). The receptor was derived from a donor at least 40 years old with multiple myeloma. Sequenced: a population of CD138-negative cells sorted from bone marrow. Interpreted using the paper, the cell subset or site label stands for: bone marrow mononuclear cells depleted of CD138+ plasma/myeloma cells by negative magnetic selection. Here the CDR3 is given as CSARDRGRDGQPQHF. The nucleotide sequence is given as TGCAGTGCTAGAGATCGAGGCAGGGATGGGCAGCCCCAGCATTTT.